This T cell receptor beta chain was sequenced for a study of blood T cell repertoires in COVID-19. Background on the study: COVID-19 samples collected from the United States, Italy and Spain covered acute and convalescent phases.

The CDR3 spans 18 residues. Trimming left V 6 bases short and J 7 bases short, with 25 bases between. The germline CDR1 and CDR2 sequences are MNHEY and SMNVEV (reference sequence). Sequencing was performed with immunoSEQ multiplex PCR; in TCRdb, only in-frame clones are kept and a portion is missing. Among roughly 380,000 clones, roughly nine tenths were seen once, and the ten largest hold about 2.7%. Participant age was about 18 to 89 years, and participants resided in 24 US areas. The rearrangement joins TRBV27 to TRBJ1-6; no clear D. The origin of this receptor is a woman in her twenties or thirties who had recovered from COVID-19. The sample comprised PBMCs or T cells enriched from blood (not recorded which). This CDR3 is CASRPNRAVLAVNSPLHF. In DNA form, the CDR3 reads TGTGCCAGCAGGCCCAATAGAGCAGTTTTGGCGGTGAATTCACCCCTCCACTTT.